The sequence of this TCR beta chain was determined in a study of blood T cell repertoires in COVID-19. On the study more broadly: Whether acute or convalescent, the COVID-19 samples came from the United States, Italy and Spain.

The V end lost 6 bases, the J end lost 0 bases, and 8 bases lay between the germline ends. From germline, CDR1 is MNHEY and CDR2 SVGAGI. CDR3 length: 13 amino acids. Original data processing: From reference gene primer amplification, estimates of nucleated cell counts were derived. Method: immunoSEQ multiplex PCR; TCRdb's copy keeps in-frame clones and lacks some. The DNA was the basis for D and trimming; V, J and clone size are from that table. The profile shows roughly 45,000 clones, more than 75% of them singletons. The receptor was derived from a woman aged 55-69 years with acute or convalescent COVID-19. Sequenced sample: peripheral blood. The gene calls are TRBV6-5 and TRBJ1-1; D unresolved. The CDR3 is CASRGSLNTEAFF. The CDR3 bases are TGTGCCAGCAGAGGGAGCTTGAACACTGAAGCTTTCTTT.